Each of the 19 T cell receptor beta chains below was sequenced from the same sample in a study of T cells in Graves' hyperthyroidism and ophthalmopathy. RNA transcripts served as the template for amplifying TCR beta CDR3 regions. The TCR CDR3 first-round RT-PCR relied on the HTBI primer set. TCRdb re-called the multiplex PCR reads through MiXCR, storing one row per CDR3 protein. The sample includes roughly 800,000 distinct CDR3 sequences, 35% to 45% of them seen just once. Sequencing was done on a sample of blood. These receptors all come from a man between 18 and 29 years old with Graves' hyperthyroidism.

The gene calls are TRBV19 and TRBJ2-7, with 8 bases identical to TRBD1. Germline CDR1 reads LNHDA; CDR2 reads SQIVND (reference sequence). This CDR3 is built from 15 residues. With V trimmed by 0 bases and J by 7 bases, 8 bases remained unmatched. The CDR3 region is CASSIDGQGGGEQYF. CDR3 in DNA: TGTGCCAGTAGTATAGACGGACAGGGAGGAGGGGAGCAGTACTTC.

A few counts support this clonotype. This rearrangement joins TRBV5-1 to TRBJ1-1, with TRBD1 matching over 8 bases. The CDR3 totals 14 residues. CDR1 is SGHRS and CDR2 is YFSETQ in the germline V gene. The junction had 7 bases not matched to a gene; V was cut back by 4 bases and J by 5 bases. CDR3 in DNA: TGCGCCAGCAGCCTCTGGACAGGGAGGACTGAAGCTTTCTTT. Translation: CASSLWTGRTEAFF.

This clonotype was seen more than once but under ten times. The rearrangement joins TRBV10-3 to TRBJ2-7, with 11 bases lining up with TRBD1. This CDR3 has 12 residues. Trimming at V came to 10 bases and at J to 6 bases, leaving 5 bases not matched to a gene. Germline assignment: CDR1 ENHRY and CDR2 SYGVKD. CDR3 DNA sequence: TGTGCCAGCGGGACAGGGGGAACCGAGCAGTACTTC. It encodes CASGTGGTEQYF.

This clonotype was recorded a few times. The rearrangement links TRBV12-5 to TRBJ1-1, with D possibly TRBD1 on 6 matching bases. Trimming removed 1 base at V and 11 bases at J, with 11 bases between. Germline V gene data show CDR1 as LGHNT and CDR2 as FRNRAP. The CDR3 spans 12 residues. CDR3 region: CASGLDRAGAFF. CDR3 sequence (DNA): TGTGCTAGTGGTTTGGACAGGGCGGGGGCTTTCTTT.

This clonotype has a count of ten or more. The rearrangement uses TRBV29-1 and TRBJ1-2, with TRBD1 identical over 12 bases. The V segment lost 7 bases and the J segment 4 bases; nucleotides outside the gene matches: 13. From germline, CDR1 is SQVTM and CDR2 ANQGSEA. The CDR3 sequence is 16 residues long. Here the CDR3 DNA reads TGCAGCGCCTCCGGGACAGGGGGCCCGAATTTCTATGGCTACACCTTC. It specifies CSASGTGGPNFYGYTF.

This clonotype was recorded a few times. The V and J genes are TRBV5-1 and TRBJ2-7; 12 bases are shared with TRBD1. V lost 4 bases, J lost 6 bases, and 5 bases stayed unmatched. This CDR3 has 14 residues. CDR1 is SGHRS and CDR2 is YFSETQ in the germline V gene. This CDR3 is CASSHGDRGLEQYF. CDR3 DNA sequence: TGCGCCAGCAGCCACGGGGACAGGGGGCTCGAGCAGTACTTC.

This chain links TRBV19 with TRBJ2-7; 8 bases map to TRBD2. The CDR3 runs to 15 residues. Germline loops: CDR1 LNHDA, CDR2 SQIVND (reference sequence). V shed 9 bases and J 2 bases; nucleotides not matched to a gene: 12. The DNA of the CDR3 is TGTGCCAGCAGATATACTAGCGGTGCCACCTACGAGCAGTACTTC. Protein sequence: CASRYTSGATYEQYF.

The chain employs TRBV7-2 and TRBJ1-6, with D possibly matching TRBD1 (6 bases). Between the trimmed V and J ends, which lost 8 bases and 3 bases, there was a span of 17 bases. Germline V gene data show CDR1 as SGHTA and CDR2 as FQGNSA. This CDR3 is 16 amino acids long. The CDR3 DNA follows: TGTGCCAGCTCACCAGCGGGACACGGCTATAATTCACCCCTCCACTTT. Translation: CASSPAGHGYNSPLHF.

The rearrangement links TRBV13 to TRBJ1-5; TRBD1 might be the D (6 bases). The CDR3 contains 12 residues. Trimming took 4 bases from V and 11 from J, leaving 12 bases between them. Germline V gives CDR1 PRHDT, CDR2 FYEKMQ (reference sequence). The CDR3 bases are TGTGCCAGCAGCTACCAGGGGAGGTCCCAGCATTTT. This codes for CASSYQGRSQHF.

This clonotype has only a few counts. The chain links TRBV12-5 to TRBJ1-5, with 8 bases matching TRBD1. CDR3 length: 15 residues. Per the germline V gene, CDR1 is LGHNT and CDR2 is FRNRAP. J gave up 5 bases and V 5 bases, and 8 bases lay outside the gene matches. CDR3 DNA: TGTGCTAGTGGTCAGGGGGCGAGGACCGATCAGCCCCAGCATTTT. Translated, it gives CASGQGARTDQPQHF.

This clonotype was found many times. The chain has TRBV25-1 and TRBJ1-1; a possible D gene is TRBD1 (5 bases). Trimming took off 4 bases at V and 0 bases at J, with 15 bases between the two ends. The CDR3 runs 16 residues. The germline V gene has CDR1 MGHDK and CDR2 SYGVNS. CDR3 sequence reads: CASSGALVGLNTEAFF. The CDR3 region has the DNA TGTGCCAGCAGTGGGGCACTCGTGGGGCTGAACACTGAAGCTTTCTTT.

V usage is TRBV4-1 and J usage is TRBJ2-7; D might be TRBD2 (6 bases). The CDR3 is made up of 16 amino acids. Germline-derived CDR1 and CDR2 are MGHRA and YSYEKL. Trimming stripped 0 bases from V and 0 bases from J, with 12 bases between. The CDR3 bases are TGCGCCAGCAGCCAAGAGTGGACTACCGGCTCCTACGAGCAGTACTTC. This codes for CASSQEWTTGSYEQYF.

Only a few counts were recorded for this clonotype. The rearrangement joins TRBV10-3 to TRBJ1-4; possible D gene TRBD1, 6 bases. Germline V gene lookup returns CDR1 ENHRY and CDR2 SYGVKD. The V end was cut by 10 bases, the J end by 8 bases, with 20 bases between. This CDR3 is built from 14 residues. The CDR3 nucleotides read TGTGCCAGCAGCCCCGCAGGGGTGGTGGAAAAACTGTTTTTT. It yields the protein CASSPAGVVEKLFF.

This clonotype was counted ten times or more. CDR3 residues: CASSTPGRNEKLFF. The CDR3 region has the DNA TGTGCCAGTAGCACACCGGGACGGAATGAAAAACTGTTTTTT. The chain employs TRBV19 and TRBJ1-4; a weak D match, TRBD1 (5 bases). The CDR3 extends over 14 amino acids. The germline V gene has CDR1 LNHDA and CDR2 SQIVND (reference sequence). Trimming left V 6 bases short and J 5 bases short, with 13 bases between.

The rearrangement links TRBV29-1 to TRBJ2-5, with a possible D match to TRBD1 (6 bases). Germline V gene lookup returns CDR1 SQVTM and CDR2 ANQGSEA. This CDR3 has 12 residues. The germline V and J ends were trimmed by 4 bases and 2 bases, with 8 bases remaining between them. The CDR3 DNA reads as TGCAGCGTTGTACAGGGACAAGAGACCCAGTACTTC. Protein sequence: CSVVQGQETQYF.

This clonotype appeared once. J is TRBJ1-4 and V is TRBV7-9; D is perhaps TRBD1 (5 bases). V was cut by 5 bases and J by 3 bases, with 16 bases left in between. CDR1 and CDR2 (germline): SEHNR, FQNEAQ (reference sequence). CDR3 length: 16 residues. CDR3 amino acids: CASSPWRGRANEKLFF. DNA for the CDR3: TGTGCCAGCAGCCCCTGGAGAGGCAGGGCTAATGAAAAACTGTTTTTT.

This clonotype was observed a handful of times. The chain combines TRBV7-2 with TRBJ1-1; D uncertain. The CDR3 is made up of 16 amino acids. The V gene lost 0 bases and the J gene lost 3 bases, with 14 bases spanning the gap. Germline CDR1 and CDR2: SGHTA and FQGNSA. CDR3 DNA: TGTGCCAGCAGCTTAGCATGGCGGGGAGGAGACACTGAAGCTTTCTTT. As protein: CASSLAWRGGDTEAFF.

This clonotype was seen a handful of times. The chain uses TRBV6-5 and TRBJ1-3; D is uncertain. This CDR3 spans 10 amino acids. The V end was cut by 7 bases, the J end by 3 bases, with 1 base between. Germline V gene lookup returns CDR1 MNHEY and CDR2 SVGAGI. CDR3 residues: CASIGNTIYF. The CDR3 bases are TGTGCCAGCATTGGAAACACCATATATTTT.

This chain uses TRBV3-1 with TRBJ2-7, with D uncertain. Looked up from germline, CDR1 is LGHDT and CDR2 is YNNKEL (reference sequence). The CDR3 runs 11 residues. Trimming shortened V by 8 bases and J by 5 bases, and 10 bases separated the two germline ends. The CDR3 sequence: CASSKEHEQYF. CDR3 bases: TGTGCCAGCTCGAAGGAGCACGAGCAGTACTTC.